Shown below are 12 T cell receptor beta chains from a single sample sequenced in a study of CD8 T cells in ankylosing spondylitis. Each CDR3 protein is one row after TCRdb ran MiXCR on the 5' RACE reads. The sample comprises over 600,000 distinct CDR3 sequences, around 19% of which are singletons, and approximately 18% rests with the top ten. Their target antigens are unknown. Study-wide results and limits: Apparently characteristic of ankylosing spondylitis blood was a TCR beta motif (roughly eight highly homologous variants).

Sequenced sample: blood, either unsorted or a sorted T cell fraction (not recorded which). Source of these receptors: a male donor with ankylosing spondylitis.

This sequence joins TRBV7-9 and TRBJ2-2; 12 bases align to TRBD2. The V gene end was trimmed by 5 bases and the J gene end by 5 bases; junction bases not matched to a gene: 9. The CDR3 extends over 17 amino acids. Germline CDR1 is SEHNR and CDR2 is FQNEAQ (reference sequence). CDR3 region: CASSRTSGTPGTGELFF. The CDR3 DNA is TGTGCCAGCAGCCGGACTAGCGGGACCCCGGGTACCGGGGAGCTGTTTTTT.

For the CDR3, the DNA is TGTGCCAGCAGTCAACTTTCCCTAGCGGCAGATACGCAGTATTTT. The encoded protein is CASSQLSLAADTQYF. The chain employs TRBV7-6 and TRBJ2-3; 7 bases agree with TRBD2. Trimming at V came to 6 bases and at J to 4 bases, leaving 10 bases not matched to a gene. CDR3 length equals 15 residues. Germline CDR1 and CDR2: SGHVS and FNYEAQ.

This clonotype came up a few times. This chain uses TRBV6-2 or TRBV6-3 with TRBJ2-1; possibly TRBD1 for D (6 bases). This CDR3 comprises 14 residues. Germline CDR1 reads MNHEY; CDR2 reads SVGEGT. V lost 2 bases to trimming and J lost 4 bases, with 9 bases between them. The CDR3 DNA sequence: TGTGCCAGCAGTTACCCACAGGGTTACAATGAGCAGTTCTTC. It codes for CASSYPQGYNEQFF.

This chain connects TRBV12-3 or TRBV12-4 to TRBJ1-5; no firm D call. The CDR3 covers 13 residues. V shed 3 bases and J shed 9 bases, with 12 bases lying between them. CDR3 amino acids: CASSFSPEGPQHF. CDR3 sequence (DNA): TGTGCCAGCAGTTTTTCCCCCGAGGGGCCCCAGCATTTT.

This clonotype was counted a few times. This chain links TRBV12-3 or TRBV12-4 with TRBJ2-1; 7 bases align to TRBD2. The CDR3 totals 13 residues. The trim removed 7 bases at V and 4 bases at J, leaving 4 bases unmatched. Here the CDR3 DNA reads TGTGCCAGCACCTATAGCGGGTACAATGAGCAGTTCTTC. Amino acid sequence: CASTYSGYNEQFF.

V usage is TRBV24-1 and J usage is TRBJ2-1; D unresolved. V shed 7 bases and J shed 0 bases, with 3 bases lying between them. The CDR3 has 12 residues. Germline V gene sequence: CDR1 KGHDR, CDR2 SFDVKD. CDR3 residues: CATRGSYNEQFF. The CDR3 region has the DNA TGTGCCACCAGGGGCTCCTACAATGAGCAGTTCTTC.

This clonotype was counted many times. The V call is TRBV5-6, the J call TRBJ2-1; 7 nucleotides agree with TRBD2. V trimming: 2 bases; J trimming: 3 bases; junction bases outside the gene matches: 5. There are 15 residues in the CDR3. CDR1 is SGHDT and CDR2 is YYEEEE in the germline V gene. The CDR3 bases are TGTGCCAGCAGCTTTGGAAGCGGGAACTACAATGAGCAGTTCTTC. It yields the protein CASSFGSGNYNEQFF.

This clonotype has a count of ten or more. CDR3 nucleotides: TGCGCCAGCAGGGAAACTAGTGAGCAGTTCTTC. This encodes CASRETSEQFF. The rearrangement uses TRBV5-1 and TRBJ2-1; a possible D gene is TRBD2 (5 bases). Germline-derived CDR1 and CDR2 are SGHRS and YFSETQ. Deletions cut 5 bases from V and 9 bases from J, with 9 bases between. This CDR3 has 11 amino acids.

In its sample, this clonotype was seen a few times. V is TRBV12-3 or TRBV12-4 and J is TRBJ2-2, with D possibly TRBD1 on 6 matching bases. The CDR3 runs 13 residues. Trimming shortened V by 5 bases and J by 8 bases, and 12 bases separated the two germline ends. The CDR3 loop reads CASSPQGWGELFF. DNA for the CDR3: TGTGCCAGCAGTCCACAGGGATGGGGGGAGCTGTTTTTT.

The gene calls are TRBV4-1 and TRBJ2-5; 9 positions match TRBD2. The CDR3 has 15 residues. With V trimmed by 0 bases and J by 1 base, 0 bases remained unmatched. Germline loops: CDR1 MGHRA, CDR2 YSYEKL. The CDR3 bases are TGCGCCAGCAGCCAAGAGGGACTAGCCCAAGAGACCCAGTACTTC. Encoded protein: CASSQEGLAQETQYF.

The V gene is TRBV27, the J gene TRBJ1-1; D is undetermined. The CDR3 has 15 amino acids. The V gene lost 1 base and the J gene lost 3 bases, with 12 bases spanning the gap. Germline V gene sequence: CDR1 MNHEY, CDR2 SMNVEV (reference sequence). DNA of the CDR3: TGTGCCAGCAGTTTATTAGAAAAAATGGACACTGAAGCTTTCTTT. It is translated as CASSLLEKMDTEAFF.

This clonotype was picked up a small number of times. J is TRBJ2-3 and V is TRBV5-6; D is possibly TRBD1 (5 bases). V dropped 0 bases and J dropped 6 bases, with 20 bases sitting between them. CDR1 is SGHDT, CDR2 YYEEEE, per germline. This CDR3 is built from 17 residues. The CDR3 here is CASSLEQGTSSRDTQYF. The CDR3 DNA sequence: TGTGCCAGCAGCTTGGAGCAGGGAACATCTTCCCGGGATACGCAGTATTTT.